This record concerns one T cell receptor (beta chain) sequence. This clonotype was picked up many times. Its specific antigen is unknown. No per-base quality is available; no much larger clone lies one base away. Library method: 5' RACE. Sequencing used an Illumina HiSeq 2500. The second PCR ran for about 7 to 11 cycles and used a J-beta primer mix along with a sample-barcoded 5' primer. A unique molecular identifier was introduced onto each TCR beta cDNA molecule by a template-switch 5' adaptor carrying 12 random nucleotides. Each sample yielded at least 2.5 million CDR3-containing paired-end reads. The Mint cDNA synthesis kit, primed by a TRBC-specific oligonucleotide, was used to synthesize first-strand cDNA from all RNA. All cDNA was treated with uracil-DNA glycosylase and then went through a first 18-cycle PCR with the universal primers M1SS and BC2_uni_R. In the original analysis: For normalization, 1 million high-quality reads were randomly selected from each sample, with every read carrying a distinct molecular identifier. Reads with shared molecular identifiers were discarded instead of being binned into consensus sequences. MiTCR, set to a Q25 quality threshold and the strictest error-elimination algorithm, was used for CDR3 identification, clonotype clustering and error correction. Lower-bound total TCR beta diversity was estimated with a nonparametric unseen species model using Euler transformation. The public reads were quality trimmed at Q25 with fastp and then assembled into clones with MiXCR by TCRdb, keeping productive beta chains. Rows are unified per CDR3 protein, each entry keeping the most common DNA and genes. These V and J calls rely on TCRdb rather than the paper's analysis. Recorded for this sample are about 1.1 million distinct CDR3 sequences; around two fifths of them occurred a single time. In total, the top ten clones hold around 13% of the sample.

This sample is drawn from a study of blood T cells in healthy people across ages (dated by TCRdb to between 2014 and 2017). Broadly, across the study: In model experiments, roughly one uniquely barcoded TCR beta cDNA molecule per two T cells was captured by template switching. Using deep sequencing normalized with unique cDNA molecular identifiers, the study measured how TCR beta repertoire diversity changes with age. The donors were divided into four age groups: young (average around 16 years), middle-aged (approximately 42), aged (about 56) and long-lived (roughly 82). Donors of different ages were randomly distributed across sequencing lanes to avoid experimental bias. Using the same blood draw, the study looked at two additional independent replicas of 1 million unique cDNA reads for two donors, one aged 18 to 30 and the other aged 80 or older.

The paper's findings and limits, for the study overall: Because the CMV infection status of the donors was unknown, age-related changes in expanded clonotypes may potentially have been confounded. As age increased, observed TCR beta diversity per million T cells dropped in a roughly linear way, and a significant reduction was already evident by age 40. Since profiling was done on bulk unsorted PBMCs, naive and antigen-experienced compartments could not be conclusively compared. A strong correlation was found between observed TCR beta diversity and the percentage of naive T cells measured by flow cytometry. Estimates of total diversity based on one million sequenced T cells were regarded as lower bounds and as underestimates. The long-lived group showed more naive CD4+ T cells, fewer expanded clones and increased TCR diversity than the aged group, suggesting age selection.

Systemically healthy Caucasian individuals from Russia, 35 to 50 in total and aged about 6 to 90 years, were included as donors. Each donor gave approximately 10 milliliters of peripheral blood, collected into EDTA-treated Vacutainer tubes. Ficoll-Paque density-gradient centrifugation was used to isolate PBMCs, with at least 6 million obtained per sample. Trizol reagent was used to extract total RNA from PBMCs, with at least 6 micrograms per sample. The percentages of naive CD45RAhigh/CD27high T cells were determined by flow cytometry on a PBMC aliquot from every donor. From the germline V gene, CDR1 is SGDLS and CDR2 is YYNGEE. Counted from cysteine to phenylalanine, this CDR3 has 13 amino acids. The retained sequence is limited to the CDR3, 39 bases, with the frame set at the first base. Deletion took 9 bases off V and 4 bases off J, with a span of 16 bases between the germline ends.

The TCR was taken from a man aged 18 to 30 in good health. Recombination connected TRBV9 to TRBJ1-2; TRBD1 is perhaps the D gene, given 5 matching bases. Sequenced material: blood. The CDR3: CATGRGGTYGYTF. The DNA reads TGTGCCACTGGAAGGGGCGGAACCTATGGCTACACCTTC. When the CDR3 is completed using the reference TRBV9 and TRBJ1-2 genes on either side, the full variable domain is DSGVTQTPKHLITATGQRVTLRCSPRSGDLSVYWYQQSLDQGLQFLIQYYNGEERAKGNILERFSAQQFPDLHSELNLSSLELGDSALYFCATGRGGTYGYTFGSGTRLTVV.